This T cell receptor (beta chain) was sequenced during a study of beta chain features in type 1 diabetes. Study results and caveats: Reduced insertions and increased deletions marked VDJ junctions in type 1 diabetes patients. TCRB repertoires of naive, central memory and Treg cells appeared more similar among patients than among healthy donors.

This CDR3 contains 14 residues. Germline CDR1 SNHLY, CDR2 FYNNEI. With 5 bases clipped from V and 6 bases from J, the junction kept 5 bases outside the gene matches. A note on this clone: Its antigen is still unknown.

Every isolated RNA sample was fully reverse transcribed, so sequencing captured expressed TCRB transcripts. The table came from immunoSEQ multiplex PCR; TCRdb's copy has only in-frame clones and leaves some out. The sample has tens of thousands of clones, 25% to 35% seen once. A single heparinised draw of approximately 110 mL on average was taken per donor. Each of the CD4+ naive, central memory, regulatory and stem cell-like memory populations was sorted via CD45RO/CCR7/CD25/CD127/CD95/CD27. The sample comprised stem cell memory CD4+ T cells from blood. The origin of this receptor is a woman between 18 and 29 years old in good health. The chain joins TRBV2 to TRBJ1-4, with 8 positions matching TRBD1. The CDR3 here is CASSPDRVDEKLFF. The CDR3 nucleotides read TGTGCCAGCAGTCCGGACAGGGTTGATGAAAAACTGTTTTTT.